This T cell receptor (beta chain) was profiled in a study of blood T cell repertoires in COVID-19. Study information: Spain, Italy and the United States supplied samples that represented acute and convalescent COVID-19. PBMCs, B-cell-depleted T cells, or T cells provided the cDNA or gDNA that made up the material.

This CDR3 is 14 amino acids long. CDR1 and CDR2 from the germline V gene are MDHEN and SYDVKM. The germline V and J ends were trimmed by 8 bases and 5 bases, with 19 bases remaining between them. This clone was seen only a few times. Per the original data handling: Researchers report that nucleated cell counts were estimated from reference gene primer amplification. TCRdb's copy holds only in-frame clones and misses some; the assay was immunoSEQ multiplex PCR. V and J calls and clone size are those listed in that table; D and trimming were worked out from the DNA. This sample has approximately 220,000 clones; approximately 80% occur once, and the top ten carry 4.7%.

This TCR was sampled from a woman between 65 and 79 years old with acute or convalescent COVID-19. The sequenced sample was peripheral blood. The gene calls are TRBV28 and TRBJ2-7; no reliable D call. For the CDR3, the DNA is TGTGCCAGCGCATTAGGTTTCTCTCGGGACGAGCAGTACTTC. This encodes CASALGFSRDEQYF.